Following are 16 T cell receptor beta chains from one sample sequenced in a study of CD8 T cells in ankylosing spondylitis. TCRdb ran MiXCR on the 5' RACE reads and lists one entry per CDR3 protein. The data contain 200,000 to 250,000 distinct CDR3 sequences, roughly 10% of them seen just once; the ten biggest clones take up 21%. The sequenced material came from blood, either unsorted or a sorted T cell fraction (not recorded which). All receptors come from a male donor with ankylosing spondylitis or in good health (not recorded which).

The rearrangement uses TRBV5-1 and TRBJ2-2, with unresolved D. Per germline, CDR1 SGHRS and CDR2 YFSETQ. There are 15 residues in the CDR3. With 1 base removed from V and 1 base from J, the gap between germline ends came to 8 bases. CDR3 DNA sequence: TGCGCCAGCAGCTTGTCTCCCGTGAACACCGGGGAGCTGTTTTTT. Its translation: CASSLSPVNTGELFF.

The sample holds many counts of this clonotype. The CDR3 spells CASSLQRGGTDTQYF. As DNA, the CDR3 is TGCGCCAGCAGCTTGCAGCGGGGGGGCACAGATACGCAGTATTTT. The gene calls are TRBV5-1 and TRBJ2-3, with TRBD2 matching 9 bases. The V and J ends lost 1 base and 1 base, in that order; junction bases with no gene match: 1. From germline, CDR1 is SGHRS and CDR2 YFSETQ. The CDR3 covers 15 residues.

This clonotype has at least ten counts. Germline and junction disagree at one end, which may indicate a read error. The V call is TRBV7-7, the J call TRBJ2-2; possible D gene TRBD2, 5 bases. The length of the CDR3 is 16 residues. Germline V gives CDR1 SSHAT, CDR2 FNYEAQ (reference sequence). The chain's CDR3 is CASSPSRVARSGELFF. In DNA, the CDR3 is TGTGCTAGCAGCCCCTCCCGAGTAGCGCGGTCCGGGGAGCTGTTTTTT.

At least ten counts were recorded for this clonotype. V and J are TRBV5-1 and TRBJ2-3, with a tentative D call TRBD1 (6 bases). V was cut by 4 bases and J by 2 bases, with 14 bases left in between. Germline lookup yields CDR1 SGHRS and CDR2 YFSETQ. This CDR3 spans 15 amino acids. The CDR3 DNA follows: TGCGCCAGCAGCGGCCTAGGGACATTCACAGATACGCAGTATTTT. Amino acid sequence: CASSGLGTFTDTQYF. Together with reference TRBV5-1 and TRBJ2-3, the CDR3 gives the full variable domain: KAGVTQTPRYLIKTRGQQVTLSCSPISGHRSVSWYQQTPGQGLQFLFEYFSETQRNKGNFPGRFSGRQFSNSRSEMNVSTLELGDSALYLCASSGLGTFTDTQYFGPGTRLTVL.

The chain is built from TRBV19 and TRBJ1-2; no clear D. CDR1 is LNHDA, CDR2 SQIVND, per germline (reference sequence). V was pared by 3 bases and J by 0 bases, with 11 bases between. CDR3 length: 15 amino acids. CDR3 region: CASSIIGGTNYGYTF. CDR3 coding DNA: TGTGCCAGTAGTATTATAGGCGGCACTAACTATGGCTACACCTTC. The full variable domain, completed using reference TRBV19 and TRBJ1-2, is DGGITQSPKYLFRKEGQNVTLSCEQNLNHDAMYWYRQDPGQGLRLIYYSQIVNDFQKGDIAEGYSVSREKKESFPLTVTSAQKNPTAFYLCASSIIGGTNYGYTFGSGTRLTVV.

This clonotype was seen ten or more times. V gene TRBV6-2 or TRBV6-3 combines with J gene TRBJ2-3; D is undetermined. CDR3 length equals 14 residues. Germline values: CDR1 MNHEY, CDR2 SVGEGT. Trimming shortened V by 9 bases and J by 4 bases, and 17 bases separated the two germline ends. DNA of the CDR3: TGTGCCAGTTACGGCCGACGGGTCCCAGATACGCAGTATTTT. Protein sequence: CASYGRRVPDTQYF.

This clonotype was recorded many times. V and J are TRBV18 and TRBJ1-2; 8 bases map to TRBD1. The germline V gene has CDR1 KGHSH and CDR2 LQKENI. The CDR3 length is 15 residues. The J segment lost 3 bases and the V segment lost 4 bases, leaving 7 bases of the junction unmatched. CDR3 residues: CASSLRQGSDYGYTF. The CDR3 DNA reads TGTGCCAGCTCACTTCGACAGGGGTCTGACTATGGCTACACCTTC.

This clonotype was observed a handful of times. CDR3 in amino acids: CASSPVGGAQETQYF. CDR3 in DNA: TGTGCCAGCAGTCCCGTGGGGGGGGCACAAGAGACCCAGTACTTC. The genes are TRBV28 and TRBJ2-5, with D perhaps TRBD2 (7 bases). Germline V lookup: CDR1 MDHEN, CDR2 SYDVKM. The V end lost 5 bases, the J end lost 2 bases, and 15 bases lay between the germline ends. This CDR3 is built from 15 residues.

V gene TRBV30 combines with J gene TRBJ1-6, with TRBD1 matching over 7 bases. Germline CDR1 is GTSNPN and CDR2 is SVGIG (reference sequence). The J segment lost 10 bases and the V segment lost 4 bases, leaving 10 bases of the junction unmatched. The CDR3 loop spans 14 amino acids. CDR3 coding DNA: TGTGCCTGGATCCGACCAAAGGGGGCGTCACCCCTCCACTTT. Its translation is CAWIRPKGASPLHF.

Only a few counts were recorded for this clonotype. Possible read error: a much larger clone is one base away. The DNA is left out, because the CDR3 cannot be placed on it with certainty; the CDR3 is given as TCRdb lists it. The CDR3 here is CSVGAGNDGDTF. This rearrangement joins TRBV29-1 to TRBJ1-2; TRBD1 is taken as the D call from the table, unchecked against the DNA. Germline-derived CDR1 and CDR2 are SQVTM and ANQGSEA. Ends included, the CDR3 has 12 residues.

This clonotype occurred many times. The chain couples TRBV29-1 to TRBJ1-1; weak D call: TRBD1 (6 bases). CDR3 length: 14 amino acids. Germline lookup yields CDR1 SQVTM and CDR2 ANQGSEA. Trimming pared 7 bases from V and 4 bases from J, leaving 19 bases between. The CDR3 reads CSAEGRGAFTEAFF. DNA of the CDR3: TGCAGCGCCGAGGGGAGGGGGGCTTTCACTGAAGCTTTCTTT.

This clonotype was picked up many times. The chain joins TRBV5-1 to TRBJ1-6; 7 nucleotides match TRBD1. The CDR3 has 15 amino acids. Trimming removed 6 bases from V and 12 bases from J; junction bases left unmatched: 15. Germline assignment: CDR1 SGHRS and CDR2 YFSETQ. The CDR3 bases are TGCGCCAGCAAACCCGGGACAGCCACCTCCTTACCCCTCCACTTT. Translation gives CASKPGTATSLPLHF.

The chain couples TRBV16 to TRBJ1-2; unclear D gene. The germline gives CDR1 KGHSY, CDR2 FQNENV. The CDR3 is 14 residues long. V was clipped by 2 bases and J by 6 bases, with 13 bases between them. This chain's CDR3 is CASSQRALTHGYTF. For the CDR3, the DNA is TGTGCCAGCAGCCAAAGAGCCCTCACCCATGGCTACACCTTC.

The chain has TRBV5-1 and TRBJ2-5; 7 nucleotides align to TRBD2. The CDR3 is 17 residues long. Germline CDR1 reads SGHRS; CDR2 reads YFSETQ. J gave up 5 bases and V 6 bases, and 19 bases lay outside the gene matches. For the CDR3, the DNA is TGCGCCAGCAAAAAATCGCCCTCGGGGGGTGCCACGGAGACCCAGTACTTC. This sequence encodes CASKKSPSGGATETQYF.

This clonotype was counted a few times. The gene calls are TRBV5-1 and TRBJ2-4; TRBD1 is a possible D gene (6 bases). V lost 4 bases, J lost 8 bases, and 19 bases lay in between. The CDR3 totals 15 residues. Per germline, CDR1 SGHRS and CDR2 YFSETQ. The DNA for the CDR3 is TGCGCCAGCAGCGCGTCTACAGGGATCGTGGACATTCAGTACTTC. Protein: CASSASTGIVDIQYF.

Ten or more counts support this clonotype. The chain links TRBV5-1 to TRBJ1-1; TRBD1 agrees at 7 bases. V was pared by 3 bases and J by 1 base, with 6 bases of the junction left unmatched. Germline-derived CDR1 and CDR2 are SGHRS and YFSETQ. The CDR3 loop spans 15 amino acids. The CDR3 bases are TGCGCCAGCAGCTCGCCGGGACAGTCGAACACTGAAGCTTTCTTT. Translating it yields CASSSPGQSNTEAFF.